Following are 2 T cell receptor beta chains from one sample sequenced in a study of blood T cell repertoires in COVID-19. Sequenced by immunoSEQ multiplex PCR; TCRdb stores in-frame clones only, minus some. The table records 210,000 or so clones, almost 85% of them present only once. The sequenced sample consisted of peripheral blood. All receptors derive from a woman aged 50 to 65 with active or convalescent COVID-19.

The chain is built from TRBV9 and TRBJ2-1; D perhaps matches TRBD2 (5 bases). This CDR3 region has 15 residues. The germline V gene encodes CDR1 SGDLS and CDR2 YYNGEE. Trimming took off 1 base at V and 0 bases at J, with 8 bases between the two ends. CDR3 amino acids: CASSVRAGSYNEQFF. The CDR3 DNA is TGTGCCAGCAGCGTACGGGCGGGCTCCTACAATGAGCAGTTCTTC.

The rearrangement links TRBV7-7 to TRBJ2-2, with 9 bases identical to TRBD2. This CDR3 has 15 residues. V was pared by 5 bases and J by 5 bases, with 6 bases of the junction left unmatched. Germline CDR1 and CDR2: SSHAT and FNYEAQ (reference sequence). CDR3 loop: CASSQGTSRTGELFF. Written as DNA, the CDR3 is TGTGCCAGCAGCCAAGGGACTAGCCGGACCGGGGAGCTGTTTTTT.